The entry below gives a single T cell receptor (beta chain) sequence along with its context. Clones were read by immunoSEQ multiplex PCR, and TCRdb kept only the in-frame ones, dropping some. The sample has 170,000 or so clones, 75% to 95% seen once. This sample stems from a study of control samples from healthy donors and cancer patients. This CDR3 contains 13 residues. V lost 0 bases to trimming and J lost 2 bases, with 5 bases between them. The clonotype comes from a woman in her thirties or forties in good health. The sample taken for sequencing was blood. The J gene is TRBJ2-7, the V gene TRBV12-3 or TRBV12-4; D is uncertain. CDR3 in DNA: TGTGCCAGCAGTTTAGCCGAAACCTACGAGCAGTACTTC. This translates into CASSLAETYEQYF.